What follows are 22 T cell receptor beta chains derived from one specimen sequenced in a study of control samples from healthy donors and cancer patients. Using immunoSEQ multiplex PCR, the repertoire was profiled, and TCRdb retains in-frame clones only, with some absent. The repertoire holds approximately 150,000 clones, with 80% to 95% as singletons. Sequenced: blood. These receptors all come from a woman aged 30 to 39 in good health.

The V gene is TRBV18, the J gene TRBJ1-2, with D possibly TRBD1 on 5 matching bases. Germline V gene sequence: CDR1 KGHSH, CDR2 LQKENI. The CDR3 runs to 15 residues. Between the trimmed V and J ends, which lost 2 bases and 6 bases, there was a span of 16 bases. The DNA for the CDR3 is TGTGCCAGCTCACCAGGAGGAGAGGGGACCGATGGCTACACCTTC. This codes for CASSPGGEGTDGYTF.

The CDR3 bases are TGTGCCAGCAGCTGGCGACAGGGGGGTTGGACTGAAGCTTTCTTT. This gives the protein CASSWRQGGWTEAFF. The J gene is TRBJ1-1, the V gene TRBV5-5; 9 positions match TRBD1. This CDR3 contains 15 residues. Trimming at V came to 3 bases and at J to 5 bases, leaving 8 bases not matched to a gene. Germline loops: CDR1 SGHKS, CDR2 YYEKEE (reference sequence). Looking up the rest from reference TRBV5-5 and TRBJ1-1 gives the full variable domain: DAGVTQSPTHLIKTRGQQVTLRCSPISGHKSVSWYQQVLGQGPQFIFQYYEKEERGRGNFPDRFSARQFPNYSSELNVNALLLGDSALYLCASSWRQGGWTEAFFGQGTRLTVV.

The chain employs TRBV6-4 and TRBJ2-3; TRBD1 agrees at 9 bases. The germline gives CDR1 MRHNA, CDR2 SNTAGT. The CDR3 covers 15 residues. V lost 0 bases and J lost 6; bases outside the gene matches: 4. CDR3: CASSDSGQGSDTQYF. In DNA, the CDR3 is TGTGCCAGCAGTGACTCAGGACAGGGGAGTGATACGCAGTATTTT.

Only a few counts were recorded for this clone. The V gene is TRBV19, the J gene TRBJ2-7; D perhaps matches TRBD2 (5 bases). The CDR3 consists of 12 residues. V was trimmed by 10 bases and J by 2 bases, leaving 12 bases between them. CDR1 and CDR2 from the germline V gene are LNHDA and SQIVND (reference sequence). This chain's CDR3 is CATSPGAYEQYF. CDR3 sequence (DNA): TGTGCCACTTCCCCCGGGGCCTACGAGCAGTACTTC.

The chain links TRBV28 to TRBJ2-1; perhaps TRBD2 as D (6 bases). The V end was cut by 7 bases, the J end by 0 bases, with 10 bases between. The CDR3 runs to 14 residues. CDR1 is MDHEN and CDR2 is SYDVKM in the germline V gene. CDR3 in amino acids: CASTRDFSYNEQFF. CDR3 nucleotide sequence: TGTGCCAGCACCCGGGACTTCTCCTACAATGAGCAGTTCTTC. Full variable domain (remainder filled in from reference TRBV28 and TRBJ2-1): DVKVTQSSRYLVKRTGEKVFLECVQDMDHENMFWYRQDPGLGLRLIYFSYDVKMKEKGDIPEGYSVSREKKERFSLILESASTNQTSMYLCASTRDFSYNEQFFGPGTRLTVL.

The chain employs TRBV5-1 and TRBJ2-5; D is possibly TRBD1 (5 bases). This CDR3 is 13 amino acids long. Trimming removed 2 bases at V and 3 bases at J, with 8 bases between. Germline assignment: CDR1 SGHRS and CDR2 YFSETQ. DNA for the CDR3: TGCGCCAGCAGCTTTCAGACAGAAGAGACCCAGTACTTC. Amino acids: CASSFQTEETQYF.

This chain links TRBV7-2 with TRBJ2-2, with D possibly TRBD1 on 6 matching bases. From germline, CDR1 is SGHTA and CDR2 FQGNSA. V dropped 3 bases and J dropped 2 bases, with 7 bases sitting between them. The CDR3 runs to 14 residues. The CDR3 is CASSFGTNTGELFF. In nucleotides, the CDR3 is TGTGCCAGCAGCTTCGGGACAAACACCGGGGAGCTGTTTTTT.

V gene TRBV28 combines with J gene TRBJ2-2; D call uncertain. Looked up from germline, CDR1 is MDHEN and CDR2 is SYDVKM. The CDR3 is made up of 16 amino acids. V lost 7 bases, J lost 0 bases, and 15 bases lay in between. CDR3 region: CASTHYTATNTGELFF. CDR3 sequence (DNA): TGTGCCAGCACCCACTACACGGCAACGAACACCGGGGAGCTGTTTTTT.

V usage is TRBV4-1 and J usage is TRBJ1-5; the match to TRBD1 covers 9 bases. The ends lost 0 bases at V and 6 bases at J; junction bases unmatched: 6. This CDR3 comprises 16 residues. In germline, CDR1 is MGHRA, CDR2 YSYEKL. CDR3 nucleotide sequence: TGCGCCAGCAGCCAAGATTCGACAGGGGGTGGTCAGCCCCAGCATTTT. It specifies CASSQDSTGGGQPQHF.

The sample holds a few counts of this clone. The genes are TRBV10-1 and TRBJ2-7, with D hard to call. Per germline, CDR1 WNHNN and CDR2 SYGVQD (reference sequence). V dropped 2 bases and J dropped 1 base, with 6 bases sitting between them. This CDR3 contains 13 residues. The CDR3 is CASSEADSYEQYF. The CDR3 bases are TGCGCCAGCAGTGAGGCGGATTCCTACGAGCAGTACTTC.

The CDR3 is CASSGTRTYEQYF. In nucleotides, the CDR3 is TGTGCCAGCTCCGGGACTAGAACCTACGAGCAGTACTTC. The chain combines TRBV28 with TRBJ2-7; 8 positions agree with TRBD2. The ends lost 8 bases at V and 2 bases at J; junction bases unmatched: 5. Germline V gene lookup returns CDR1 MDHEN and CDR2 SYDVKM. This CDR3 has 13 residues.

Note on this clone: Different DNA sequences within this sample yield the same CDR3. The rearrangement joins TRBV12-3 or TRBV12-4 to TRBJ1-1, with a weak D call TRBD1 (5 bases). The CDR3 is 13 residues long. V was trimmed by 2 bases and J by 1 base, leaving 5 bases between them. CDR3 nucleotide sequence: TGTGCCAGCAGTTTAACAGGGAACACTGAAGCTTTCTTT. Its translation: CASSLTGNTEAFF.

This rearrangement joins TRBV15 to TRBJ2-1; D not resolved. The ends were cut back, 0 bases at V and 0 bases at J, with 15 bases in the middle. From germline, CDR1 is LNHNV and CDR2 YYDKDF (reference sequence). This CDR3 contains 18 residues. The CDR3 DNA follows: TGTGCCACCAGCAGAGATTCGATTGGCGTCAACTCCTACAATGAGCAGTTCTTC. Translating it yields CATSRDSIGVNSYNEQFF. Supplemented by reference TRBV15 and TRBJ2-1, the full variable domain reads DAMVIQNPRYQVTQFGKPVTLSCSQTLNHNVMYWYQQKSSQAPKLLFHYYDKDFNNEADTPDNFQSRRPNTSFCFLDIRSPGLGDTAMYLCATSRDSIGVNSYNEQFFGPGTRLTVL.

The chain carries TRBV7-8 and TRBJ1-2; TRBD1 matches 8 bases. CDR1 is SGHVS and CDR2 is FQNEAQ in the germline V gene. This CDR3 region has 14 residues. After removal of 5 bases from V and 8 bases from J, the junction contained 10 bases not matched to a gene. CDR3 sequence reads: CASSLRTGKGGYTF. Written as DNA, the CDR3 is TGTGCCAGCAGCCTAAGGACAGGGAAGGGAGGCTACACCTTC.

The chain is built from TRBV7-8 and TRBJ1-6; D is perhaps TRBD1 (5 bases). This CDR3 contains 15 residues. Between the trimmed V and J ends, which lost 1 base and 7 bases, there was a span of 11 bases. The germline gives CDR1 SGHVS, CDR2 FQNEAQ. In DNA, the CDR3 is TGTGCCAGCAGCTTAGGGGCCAGGGAAAATTCACCCCTCCACTTT. Translating gives CASSLGARENSPLHF.

The V and J genes are TRBV7-2 and TRBJ1-1; unclear D gene. This CDR3 region has 14 residues. The ends were cut back, 1 base at V and 4 bases at J, with 10 bases in the middle. Germline values: CDR1 SGHTA, CDR2 FQGNSA. In DNA, the CDR3 is TGTGCCAGCAGCTTAGTACTATGGATCACTGAAGCTTTCTTT. Residues: CASSLVLWITEAFF. Based on the CDR3 plus reference TRBV7-2 and TRBJ1-1, the full variable domain is GAGVSQSPSNKVTEKGKDVELRCDPISGHTALYWYRQSLGQGLEFLIYFQGNSAPDKSGLPSDRFSAERTGGSVSTLTIQRTQQEDSAVYLCASSLVLWITEAFFGQGTRLTVV.

This sequence joins TRBV6-1 and TRBJ1-3, with D unclear. The CDR3 covers 14 residues. Germline assignment: CDR1 MNHNS and CDR2 SASEGT. Trimming took off 2 bases at V and 2 bases at J, with 7 bases between the two ends. CDR3 bases: TGTGCCAGCAGTGAAACGGGAGCTGGAAACACCATATATTTT. Its protein product is CASSETGAGNTIYF.

The genes are TRBV6-2 or TRBV6-3 and TRBJ2-3, with D possibly matching TRBD1 (6 bases). The CDR3 loop spans 16 amino acids. Trimming stripped 2 bases from V and 1 base from J, with 13 bases between. Germline CDR1 MNHEY, CDR2 SVGEGT. The CDR3 nucleotides are TGTGCCAGCAGTTACATCCAGGGGATTGGCACAGATACGCAGTATTTT. Its translation: CASSYIQGIGTDTQYF.

The chain joins TRBV28 to TRBJ1-2, with 11 bases fitting TRBD1. V lost 4 bases to trimming and J lost 11 bases; unmatched junction nucleotides: 3. Germline CDR1 MDHEN, CDR2 SYDVKM. CDR3 length: 12 amino acids. The CDR3 region has the DNA TGTGCCAGCAGTTCGGGGACAGGGGGTTACACCTTC. Translated: CASSSGTGGYTF.

The J gene is TRBJ1-3, the V gene TRBV28; D is unresolved. Germline-derived CDR1 and CDR2 are MDHEN and SYDVKM. With 6 bases removed from V and 8 bases from J, the gap between germline ends came to 14 bases. The CDR3 has 13 residues. CDR3 DNA: TGTGCCAGCAGCATCCCTCTGGCGGACACCATATATTTT. Amino acids: CASSIPLADTIYF. Variable domain in full (rest from reference TRBV28 and TRBJ1-3): DVKVTQSSRYLVKRTGEKVFLECVQDMDHENMFWYRQDPGLGLRLIYFSYDVKMKEKGDIPEGYSVSREKKERFSLILESASTNQTSMYLCASSIPLADTIYFGEGSWLTVV.

This clone occurred a few times. V gene TRBV19 combines with J gene TRBJ2-1, with TRBD1 as a possible D gene (5 bases). The ends were cut back, 5 bases at V and 5 bases at J, with 10 bases in the middle. Per germline, CDR1 LNHDA and CDR2 SQIVND (reference sequence). This CDR3 spans 13 amino acids. The CDR3 bases are TGTGCCAGTAGTGTTGACAGCGACAATGAGCAGTTCTTC. Translation gives CASSVDSDNEQFF.

The rearrangement links TRBV4-1 to TRBJ1-1; D unclear. V was cut by 1 base and J by 1 base, with 7 bases left in between. The germline V gene has CDR1 MGHRA and CDR2 YSYEKL. This CDR3 is 14 amino acids long. CDR3 in DNA: TGCGCCAGCAGCCAAGGGCCCACGAACACTGAAGCTTTCTTT. Its translation is CASSQGPTNTEAFF.